The 10 T cell receptor beta chains presented below share a single source sample, sequenced in a study of cytomegalovirus exposure and HLA in healthy donors. Some clones are missing from TCRdb's copy, which holds only in-frame ones; the method was immunoSEQ multiplex PCR. The sample comprises over 110,000 clones, around 87% of which are singletons, and approximately 10% rests with the top ten. Sequenced: PBMCs. Source of these receptors: a man younger than 35 in good health and CMV-seropositive.

The rearrangement links TRBV9 to TRBJ1-1, with D hard to call. In germline, CDR1 is SGDLS, CDR2 YYNGEE. V lost 4 bases, J lost 9 bases, and 13 bases lay in between. This CDR3 is built from 12 residues. Here the CDR3 DNA reads TGTGCCAGCAGCCCGGAGGTGGGCCAAGCTTTCTTT. Amino acids: CASSPEVGQAFF.

The chain combines TRBV6-5 with TRBJ1-1, with D unresolved. The CDR3 spans 13 residues. Deletions cut 6 bases from V and 2 bases from J, with 10 bases between. Germline V gives CDR1 MNHEY, CDR2 SVGAGI. The CDR3: CASRRQPNTEAFF. CDR3 coding DNA: TGTGCCAGCAGGCGGCAGCCAAACACTGAAGCTTTCTTT.

V and J are TRBV6-5 and TRBJ2-2; the D gene is possibly TRBD1 (5 bases). Trimming removed 5 bases from V and 0 bases from J, with 10 bases in between. Germline lookup yields CDR1 MNHEY and CDR2 SVGAGI. The CDR3 sequence is 15 residues long. CDR3: CASSGAGSNTGELFF. CDR3 nucleotide sequence: TGTGCCAGCAGTGGGGCAGGCTCGAACACCGGGGAGCTGTTTTTT.

The V and J genes are TRBV2 and TRBJ1-1; 7 nucleotides agree with TRBD1. In germline, CDR1 is SNHLY, CDR2 FYNNEI. CDR3 size: 13 residues. Trimming cost V 6 bases and J 3 bases; bases outside gene matches: 4. CDR3 bases: TGTGCCAGCAGGGTAGACAGGGACACTGAAGCTTTCTTT. This sequence encodes CASRVDRDTEAFF. The variable domain in full, completed from reference TRBV2 and TRBJ1-1, reads EPEVTQTPSHQVTQMGQEVILRCVPISNHLYFYWYRQILGQKVEFLVSFYNNEISEKSEIFDDQFSVERPDGSNFTLKIRSTKLEDSAMYFCASRVDRDTEAFFGQGTRLTVV.

This chain connects TRBV15 to TRBJ2-1; D is unresolved. The V end was cut by 0 bases, the J end by 12 bases, with 15 bases between. Germline V gene lookup returns CDR1 LNHNV and CDR2 YYDKDF (reference sequence). The CDR3 runs to 14 residues. CDR3 protein: CATSRDVSHVGQFF. The DNA of the CDR3 is TGTGCCACCAGCAGAGATGTTAGCCACGTGGGGCAGTTCTTC.

The V gene is TRBV5-1, the J gene TRBJ2-5; D possibly corresponds to TRBD1 (6 bases). This CDR3 is 17 amino acids long. V was clipped by 1 base and J by 4 bases, with 20 bases between them. Germline V lookup: CDR1 SGHRS, CDR2 YFSETQ. This chain's CDR3 is CASSLFGGSFSGETQYF. CDR3 sequence (DNA): TGCGCCAGCAGCTTGTTTGGGGGCAGTTTCTCAGGAGAGACCCAGTACTTC.

The J gene is TRBJ2-7, the V gene TRBV5-6, with TRBD1 identical over 8 bases. The CDR3 covers 14 residues. Germline V gene sequence: CDR1 SGHDT, CDR2 YYEEEE. With V trimmed by 5 bases and J by 0 bases, 4 bases remained unmatched. The CDR3 loop is CASRRTGSSYEQYF. The CDR3 nucleotides are TGTGCCAGCAGGCGGACAGGGAGCTCCTACGAGCAGTACTTC.

V and J are TRBV5-1 and TRBJ2-1, with TRBD1 as a possible D gene (8 bases). Germline values: CDR1 SGHRS, CDR2 YFSETQ. The V end lost 4 bases, the J end lost 6 bases, and 17 bases lay between the germline ends. The CDR3 runs to 15 residues. Written as DNA, the CDR3 is TGCGCCAGCAGCCAGATGGACAGGGAGGGCAATGAGCAGTTCTTC. Translating it yields CASSQMDREGNEQFF.

This clone has just one count. The chain combines TRBV9 with TRBJ2-3, with unresolved D. Germline CDR1 reads SGDLS; CDR2 reads YYNGEE. Trimming stripped 0 bases from V and 3 bases from J, with 11 bases between. CDR3 size: 15 residues. CDR3 residues: CASSVGQINTDTQYF. The CDR3, as DNA: TGTGCCAGCAGCGTAGGCCAGATTAATACAGATACGCAGTATTTT. Full variable domain (missing parts from reference TRBV9 and TRBJ2-3): DSGVTQTPKHLITATGQRVTLRCSPRSGDLSVYWYQQSLDQGLQFLIQYYNGEERAKGNILERFSAQQFPDLHSELNLSSLELGDSALYFCASSVGQINTDTQYFGPGTRLTVL.

This chain joins TRBV2 and TRBJ2-2, with a tentative D call TRBD1 (6 bases). Trimming removed 7 bases at V and 3 bases at J, with 12 bases between. CDR3 length: 14 residues. CDR1 and CDR2 from the germline V gene are SNHLY and FYNNEI. Here the CDR3 DNA reads TGTGCCAGCACGCCACAGGGTTACACCGGGGAGCTGTTTTTT. This encodes CASTPQGYTGELFF.